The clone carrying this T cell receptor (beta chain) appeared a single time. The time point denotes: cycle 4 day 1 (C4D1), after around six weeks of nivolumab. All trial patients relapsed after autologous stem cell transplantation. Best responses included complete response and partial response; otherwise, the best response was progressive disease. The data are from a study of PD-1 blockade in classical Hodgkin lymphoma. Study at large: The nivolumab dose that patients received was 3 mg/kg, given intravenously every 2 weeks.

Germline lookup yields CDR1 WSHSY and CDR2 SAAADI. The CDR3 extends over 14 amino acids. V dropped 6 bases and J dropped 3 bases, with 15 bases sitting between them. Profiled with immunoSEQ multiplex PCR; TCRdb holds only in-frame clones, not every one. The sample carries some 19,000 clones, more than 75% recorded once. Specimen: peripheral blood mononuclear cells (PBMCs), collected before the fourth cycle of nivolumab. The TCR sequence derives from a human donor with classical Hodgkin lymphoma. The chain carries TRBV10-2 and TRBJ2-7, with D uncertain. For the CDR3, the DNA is TGCGCCAGCAGCTCGGTCGGAGCCGGCTACGAGCAGTACTTC. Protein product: CASSSVGAGYEQYF.